The subject of this entry is one T cell receptor beta chain. Its target is not known. A universal primer site and UMIs were added as TCR cDNA was made by 5'RACE template switching. Using its own MiXCR run on the 5' RACE reads, TCRdb lists one record per CDR3 protein. The table has 180,000 or so distinct CDR3 sequences, approximately 9.9% seen once. The data were taken from a study of T cells after yellow fever vaccination. General study results and limits: Abundant clonotypes (contaminants from the bulk population) could be present in FACS-sorted repertoires. Only a minor proportion of clonotypes was detected across both CD4 and CD8 compartments. Post-booster reappearance was seen for most primary-vaccination clones (about 95% CD4, 88% CD8).

Germline loops: CDR1 MNHEY, CDR2 SVGAGI. The CDR3 has 14 amino acids. J was trimmed by 7 bases and V by 3 bases; bases with no gene match: 6. Sequenced here: CD8+ T cells sorted from PBMCs, sampled 15 days after the yellow fever booster vaccination. This rearrangement joins TRBV6-5 to TRBJ1-2; 9 nucleotides agree with TRBD1. This sequence originates from a man aged 18 to 30 who received the YFV17D yellow fever vaccine. CDR3: CASSYTGGGFGYTF. CDR3 in DNA: TGTGCCAGCAGTTATACAGGGGGCGGATTTGGCTACACCTTC.